This T cell receptor beta chain was captured by sequencing in a study of blood T cell repertoires in COVID-19. Background on the study: Nucleic acid was either cDNA or gDNA, and it came from T cells, B-cell-depleted T cells, or PBMCs.

Sequencing was performed with immunoSEQ multiplex PCR; in TCRdb, only in-frame clones are kept and a portion is missing. The sample lists about 150,000 clones, 80% to 90% seen once, with less than 45% in the top ten. Germline CDR1 and CDR2: SGHNT and YYREEE (reference sequence). The CDR3 length is 16 residues. Trimming removed 1 base from V and 4 bases from J; junction bases left unmatched: 8. What was sequenced was peripheral blood. This clonotype was obtained from a man in his forties or fifties who had recovered from COVID-19. The chain uses TRBV5-4 and TRBJ2-7, with 10 bases that match TRBD1. Written as DNA, the CDR3 is TGTGCCAGCAGCTTGTATCCGGGACAGGGGATGTACGAGCAGTACTTC. Protein sequence: CASSLYPGQGMYEQYF.